The entry below gives a single T cell receptor beta chain sequence along with its context. Its antigen is not identified. This record belongs to a study of OX40 agonist ivuxolimab in advanced cancers. The overall study: Partial responses occurred in three patients (one hepatocellular carcinoma, two cutaneous melanoma). General observations from the study: Dose levels from 0.1 to 3.0 mg/kg saw CD4+ and CD8+ blood T cells expand clonally by week 6. Several nonresponders also turned out to have low normalized T-cell clonal expansion.

The length of the CDR3 is 14 residues. Trimming stripped 0 bases from V and 5 bases from J, with 9 bases between. Germline CDR1 is MNHEY and CDR2 is SMNVEV (reference sequence). Sequenced by immunoSEQ multiplex PCR; TCRdb stores in-frame clones only, minus some. The table includes about 20,000 clones, around 86% detected once. Sequencing was performed on CD4+ or CD8+ T cells sorted from blood, taken in a trial of the OX40 agonist ivuxolimab. The TCR was taken from an adult with an advanced solid tumor such as melanoma, head and neck, liver or kidney cancer. This rearrangement joins TRBV27 to TRBJ2-3; the D call may be TRBD1 or TRBD2 (5 bases each). CDR3 protein: CASSLSWGLDTQYF. CDR3 nucleotide sequence: TGTGCCAGCAGTTTATCGTGGGGGTTAGATACGCAGTATTTT.